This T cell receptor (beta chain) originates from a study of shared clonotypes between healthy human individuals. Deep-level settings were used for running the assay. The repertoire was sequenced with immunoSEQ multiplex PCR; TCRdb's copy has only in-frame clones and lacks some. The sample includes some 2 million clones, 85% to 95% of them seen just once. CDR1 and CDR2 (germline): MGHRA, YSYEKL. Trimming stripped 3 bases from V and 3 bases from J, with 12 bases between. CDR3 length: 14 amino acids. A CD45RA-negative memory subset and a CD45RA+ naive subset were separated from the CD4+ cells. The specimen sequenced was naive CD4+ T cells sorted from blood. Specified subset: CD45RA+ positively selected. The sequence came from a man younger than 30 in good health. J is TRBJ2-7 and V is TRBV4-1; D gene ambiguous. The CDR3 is CASSQAVHFYEQYF. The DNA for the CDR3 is TGCGCCAGCAGCCAGGCAGTTCATTTCTACGAGCAGTACTTC.